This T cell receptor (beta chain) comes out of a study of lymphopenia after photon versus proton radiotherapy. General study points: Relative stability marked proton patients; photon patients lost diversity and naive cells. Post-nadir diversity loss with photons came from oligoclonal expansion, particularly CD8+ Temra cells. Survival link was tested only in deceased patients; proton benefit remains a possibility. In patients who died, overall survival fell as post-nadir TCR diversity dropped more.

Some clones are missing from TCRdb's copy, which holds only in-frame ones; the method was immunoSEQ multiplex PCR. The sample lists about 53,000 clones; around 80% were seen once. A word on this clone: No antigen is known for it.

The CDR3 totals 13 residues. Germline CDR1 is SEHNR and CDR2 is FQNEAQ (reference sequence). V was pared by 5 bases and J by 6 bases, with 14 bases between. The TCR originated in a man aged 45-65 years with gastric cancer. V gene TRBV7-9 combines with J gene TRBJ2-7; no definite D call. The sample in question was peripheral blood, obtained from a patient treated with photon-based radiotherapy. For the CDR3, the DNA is TGTGCCAGCAGCGACGCACAGAACTCCGAGCAGTACTTC. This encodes CASSDAQNSEQYF.